The 14 T cell receptor beta chains presented below share a single source sample, sequenced in a study of PD-1 blockade in classical Hodgkin lymphoma (TCRdb year 2020). What the time point label conveys for this sample: cycle 2 day 1 (C2D1) of nivolumab. Relapse after autologous stem cell transplantation had occurred in all trial patients, and cohorts A, B and C were distinguished by prior brentuximab vedotin exposure. Library preparation was by the immunoSEQ multiplex PCR assay. This immuneACCESS table, as held by TCRdb, lists in-frame sequences with V and J called but not all clones. Of the missing ones, under half trace to an unresolved V gene in checked studies; the others have no known cause. In all, the sample holds 75,000 to 100,000 clones, and roughly 81% of those were seen once. 15% to 20% of the sample comes from the top ten. This sample comprised peripheral blood mononuclear cells (PBMCs), obtained before the second cycle of nivolumab. These receptors were taken from a human donor with classical Hodgkin lymphoma.

The sample holds one count of this clone. The chain is built from TRBV21-1 and TRBJ2-5; the table calls TRBD1, which could not be checked here. TRBV21-1 is given as a pseudogene. The CDR3 consists of 16 residues. The CDR3, as DNA: TGTGCCAGCAGCAAAGGCCAGGGGGTGGTCCAAGAGACCCAGTACTTC. As protein: CASSKGQGVVQETQYF.

The J gene is TRBJ2-1, the V gene TRBV9, with TRBD2 matching over 10 bases. V dropped 6 bases and J dropped 5; count of bases not matched to a gene: 5. The CDR3 has 14 amino acids. From germline, CDR1 is SGDLS and CDR2 YYNGEE. The CDR3, as DNA: TGTGCCAGCACCACCGGACTAGCGGACAATGAGCAGTTCTTC. The encoded protein is CASTTGLADNEQFF.

This chain joins TRBV6-1 and TRBJ1-2; TRBD1 aligns across 7 bases. J gave up 4 bases and V 0 bases, and 2 bases lay outside the gene matches. Germline CDR1 MNHNS, CDR2 SASEGT. The CDR3 is made up of 14 amino acids. The CDR3 region is CASSEAGGGYGYTF. For the CDR3, the DNA is TGTGCCAGCAGTGAAGCAGGGGGCGGCTATGGCTACACCTTC.

This clone turned up a few times. The chain employs TRBV6-6 and TRBJ1-5; D is undetermined. With 4 bases removed from V and 6 bases from J, the gap between germline ends came to 7 bases. The germline gives CDR1 MNHNY, CDR2 SVGAGI (reference sequence). CDR3 length equals 12 residues. The CDR3 region is CASSSRGQPQHF. Written as DNA, the CDR3 is TGTGCCAGCAGTTCTCGGGGTCAGCCCCAGCATTTT.

This sequence joins TRBV11-2 and TRBJ2-3; TRBD1 might be the D (7 bases). CDR3 length: 16 residues. Looked up from germline, CDR1 is SGHAT and CDR2 is FQNNGV. Trimming shortened V by 0 bases and J by 4 bases, and 14 bases separated the two germline ends. For the CDR3, the DNA is TGTGCCAGCAGCTTAGACAGGGGGGTCAGGGCAGATACGCAGTATTTT. Translated: CASSLDRGVRADTQYF.

This clone showed up just a few times. This sequence joins TRBV11-2 and TRBJ2-1; 8 positions agree with TRBD2. This CDR3 has 13 amino acids. CDR1 is SGHAT, CDR2 FQNNGV, per germline. Trimming removed 5 bases from V and 8 bases from J; junction bases left unmatched: 5. CDR3 sequence: CASSRGRFDEQFF. CDR3 DNA: TGTGCCAGCAGCCGCGGGAGGTTTGATGAGCAGTTCTTC.

The chain couples TRBV27 to TRBJ2-1; possible D gene TRBD2, 5 bases. Trimming left V 8 bases short and J 6 bases short, with 14 bases between. Looked up from germline, CDR1 is MNHEY and CDR2 is SMNVEV (reference sequence). The CDR3 loop spans 13 amino acids. The CDR3 coding sequence is TGTGCCAGCGGGTGGAGGCCGTCCAATGAGCAGTTCTTC. Its protein product is CASGWRPSNEQFF.

This clone was detected only a few times. For the CDR3, the DNA is TGTGCCAGCCGGGGTGAAGGTAGAGGGGCTAGCGGGAGGCTCCAAGAGACCCAGTACTTC. It specifies CASRGEGRGASGRLQETQYF. The chain combines TRBV9 with TRBJ2-5; 11 nucleotides match TRBD2. The junction had 21 bases not matched to a gene; V was cut back by 7 bases and J by 1 base. The CDR3 runs to 20 residues. CDR1 SGDLS and CDR2 YYNGEE come from the germline V gene.

This chain links TRBV11-1 with TRBJ2-7, with 7 bases aligning to TRBD2. V trimming: 6 bases; J trimming: 6 bases; junction bases outside the gene matches: 11. Germline CDR1 reads SGHAT; CDR2 reads FQDESV (reference sequence). The CDR3 loop spans 14 amino acids. Here the CDR3 DNA reads TGTGCCAGCAGGTGGGCTTCGGGAGGCGGCGAGCAGTACTTC. Translating it yields CASRWASGGGEQYF.

The chain is built from TRBV7-8 and TRBJ1-2, with no clear D. Trimming took off 1 base at V and 0 bases at J, with 6 bases between the two ends. Germline lookup yields CDR1 SGHVS and CDR2 FQNEAQ. This CDR3 is 14 amino acids long. CDR3 residues: CASSLEGANYGYTF. CDR3 coding DNA: TGTGCCAGCAGCTTAGAGGGCGCTAACTATGGCTACACCTTC.

The chain links TRBV10-3 to TRBJ1-3; maybe TRBD1 (6 bases). Looked up from germline, CDR1 is ENHRY and CDR2 is SYGVKD. The V gene lost 3 bases and the J gene lost 4 bases, with 10 bases spanning the gap. The CDR3 is made up of 14 amino acids. CDR3 in DNA: TGTGCCATCAGTGACAGGGGTTCCGGAAACACCATATATTTT. Its translation: CAISDRGSGNTIYF.

The chain is built from TRBV5-6 and TRBJ2-7; no clear D. The length of the CDR3 is 13 residues. V was clipped by 5 bases and J by 1 base, with 10 bases between them. CDR1 and CDR2 (germline): SGHDT, YYEEEE. Here the CDR3 DNA reads TGTGCCAGCAGGTTGATGGCATCCTACGAGCAGTACTTC. Protein sequence: CASRLMASYEQYF.

V and J are TRBV4-1 and TRBJ2-3; TRBD2 is a possible D gene (7 bases). V was shortened by 5 bases and J by 0 bases, with 15 bases between the two germline ends. The germline gives CDR1 MGHRA, CDR2 YSYEKL. The CDR3 spans 16 residues. The CDR3 is CASSYRDYTSTDTQYF. DNA for the CDR3: TGCGCCAGCAGCTACAGGGACTACACTAGCACAGATACGCAGTATTTT.

This rearrangement joins TRBV11-2 to TRBJ2-1, with 9 bases fitting TRBD2. The CDR3 is made up of 12 amino acids. V was clipped by 6 bases and J by 9 bases; unmatched bases: 3. Germline CDR1 reads SGHAT; CDR2 reads FQNNGV. The DNA for the CDR3 is TGTGCCAGCAGGGCGGGAGGGGGTGAGCAGTTCTTC. Translated, it gives CASRAGGGEQFF.